Following are 26 T cell receptor beta chains from one sample sequenced in a study of technical replicates of blood from several donors. Method: immunoSEQ multiplex PCR; TCRdb's copy keeps in-frame clones and lacks some. This sample carries 65,000 to 80,000 clones, approximately 98% of them seen once, and the ten largest clones take around 0.22%. Sequencing was carried out using T cells isolated from PBMCs. These receptors originate from a human donor in good health.

The chain recombines TRBV9 with TRBJ1-5; TRBD1 matches at 7 bases. V lost 0 bases and J lost 4; bases outside the gene matches: 4. Germline V CDR1 and CDR2: SGDLS, YYNGEE. This CDR3 region has 15 residues. The CDR3 loop is CASSVGGGQNQPQHF. The CDR3 coding sequence is TGTGCCAGCAGCGTAGGAGGGGGCCAAAATCAGCCCCAGCATTTT.

This chain uses TRBV11-3 with TRBJ2-5; 7 bases line up with TRBD1. With V trimmed by 2 bases and J by 5 bases, 5 bases remained unmatched. CDR1 and CDR2 from the germline V gene are SGHNT and YENEEA. This CDR3 is built from 14 residues. CDR3 in DNA: TGTGCCAGCAGCTTAACCCAGGGGGTGGAGACCCAGTACTTC. Translation: CASSLTQGVETQYF.

V usage is TRBV7-9 and J usage is TRBJ2-2, with 7 bases matching TRBD2. The V segment lost 5 bases and the J segment 7 bases; nucleotides outside the gene matches: 1. This CDR3 spans 12 amino acids. Germline lookup yields CDR1 SEHNR and CDR2 FQNEAQ (reference sequence). This chain's CDR3 is CASSPGGGELFF. DNA for the CDR3: TGTGCCAGCAGCCCGGGAGGCGGGGAGCTGTTTTTT. Combining the CDR3 with reference TRBV7-9 and TRBJ2-2 gives the whole variable domain DTGVSQNPRHKITKRGQNVTFRCDPISEHNRLYWYRQTLGQGPEFLTYFQNEAQLEKSRLLSDRFSAERPKGSFSTLEIQRTEQGDSAMYLCASSPGGGELFFGEGSRLTVL.

The gene calls are TRBV9 and TRBJ1-2, with TRBD1 identical over 9 bases. Germline-derived CDR1 and CDR2 are SGDLS and YYNGEE. The CDR3 is made up of 14 amino acids. V trimming: 4 bases; J trimming: 6 bases; junction bases outside the gene matches: 7. The CDR3 region has the DNA TGTGCCAGCAGCCCATTACAGGGGGCCGATGGCTACACCTTC. Translation gives CASSPLQGADGYTF.

The chain couples TRBV9 to TRBJ1-2; the D is unclear. The CDR3 loop spans 18 amino acids. Trimming pared 0 bases from V and 0 bases from J, leaving 18 bases between. The germline gives CDR1 SGDLS, CDR2 YYNGEE. CDR3 sequence: CASSVAGGGSPSNYGYTF. For the CDR3, the DNA is TGTGCCAGCAGCGTAGCCGGCGGAGGGTCACCCTCTAACTATGGCTACACCTTC.

This clone was seen only a few times. V is TRBV15 and J is TRBJ2-7, with 7 bases lining up with TRBD1. CDR1 is LNHNV, CDR2 YYDKDF, per germline (reference sequence). The CDR3 is 13 amino acids. V lost 3 bases to trimming and J lost 4 bases; unmatched junction nucleotides: 3. CDR3 residues: CATSSTGAYEQYF. The CDR3 nucleotides read TGTGCCACCAGCAGTACAGGGGCATACGAGCAGTACTTC.

The CDR3 coding sequence is TGTGCCAGTCACAGGGAGCAGCTCAACGAGCAGTACTTC. Encoded protein: CASHREQLNEQYF. The V and J genes are TRBV13 and TRBJ2-7, with D possibly matching TRBD1 (6 bases). Trimming took off 9 bases at V and 5 bases at J, with 17 bases between the two ends. The CDR3 is made up of 13 amino acids. In germline, CDR1 is PRHDT, CDR2 FYEKMQ (reference sequence).

In its sample, this clone was seen once. The chain links TRBV25-1 to TRBJ1-2; D is uncertain. The germline gives CDR1 MGHDK, CDR2 SYGVNS. The CDR3 consists of 13 residues. V was clipped by 4 bases and J by 5 bases, with 11 bases between them. CDR3 DNA: TGTGCCAGCAGTGTGGAGAATTCTTATGGCTACACCTTC. This gives the protein CASSVENSYGYTF.

This clone was counted a single time. The chain carries TRBV7-6 and TRBJ1-3, with a weak D call TRBD1 (5 bases). V was shortened by 1 base and J by 0 bases, with 13 bases between the two germline ends. CDR1 and CDR2 (germline): SGHVS, FNYEAQ. The CDR3 spans 17 residues. The CDR3 protein is CASSLGRGIFSGNTIYF. The CDR3 nucleotides are TGTGCCAGCAGCTTAGGAAGGGGCATTTTCTCTGGAAACACCATATATTTT.

The genes are TRBV10-1 and TRBJ2-7; D gene ambiguous. CDR3 length: 13 amino acids. Trimming cost V 8 bases and J 2 bases, with 13 bases left between them. Germline-derived CDR1 and CDR2 are WNHNN and SYGVQD (reference sequence). Written as DNA, the CDR3 is TGCGCCAGCCAGGCCGCCGACGCCTACGAGCAGTACTTC. Its translation: CASQAADAYEQYF.

The J gene is TRBJ2-3, the V gene TRBV30; the match to TRBD2 covers 9 bases. CDR1 is GTSNPN and CDR2 is SVGIG in the germline V gene (reference sequence). Trimming at V came to 3 bases and at J to 5 bases, leaving 6 bases not matched to a gene. The CDR3 contains 14 residues. The chain's CDR3 is CAWRRSGSGDTQYF. The CDR3 DNA follows: TGTGCCTGGAGACGTAGCGGGAGTGGAGATACGCAGTATTTT.

The chain uses TRBV9 and TRBJ2-7; TRBD2 aligns across 9 bases. V gave up 3 bases and J gave up 0 bases; unmatched junction bases: 16. Germline lookup yields CDR1 SGDLS and CDR2 YYNGEE. The CDR3 has 19 residues. The CDR3 DNA is TGTGCCAGCAGCGGGTCCCCCGCAGAGACTAGCGGTCCCTCCTACGAGCAGTACTTC. It is translated as CASSGSPAETSGPSYEQYF. The variable domain in full, completed from reference TRBV9 and TRBJ2-7, reads DSGVTQTPKHLITATGQRVTLRCSPRSGDLSVYWYQQSLDQGLQFLIQYYNGEERAKGNILERFSAQQFPDLHSELNLSSLELGDSALYFCASSGSPAETSGPSYEQYFGPGTRLTVT.

The chain uses TRBV5-5 and TRBJ2-7; TRBD2 is a possible D gene (6 bases). Germline CDR1 and CDR2: SGHKS and YYEKEE (reference sequence). V lost 7 bases and J 1 base, leaving 15 bases between the germline ends. The CDR3 totals 14 residues. The CDR3 DNA sequence: TGTGCCAGCTCTTTGGCTAGCGTATCCTACGAGCAGTACTTC. Amino acid sequence: CASSLASVSYEQYF.

This clone appeared a single time. The chain employs TRBV18 and TRBJ2-1, with 12 bases that match TRBD2. Germline assignment: CDR1 KGHSH and CDR2 LQKENI. CDR3 length: 15 amino acids. Trimming cost V 1 base and J 7 bases; bases outside gene matches: 2. CDR3 DNA sequence: TGTGCCAGCTCACCACGACTAGCGGGAGTGAATGAGCAGTTCTTC. Its translation is CASSPRLAGVNEQFF.

The chain is built from TRBV5-4 and TRBJ2-5; D uncertain. The CDR3 loop spans 15 amino acids. The V gene's germline CDR1 is SGHNT and CDR2 YYREEE (reference sequence). Between the trimmed V and J ends, which lost 1 base and 4 bases, there was a span of 14 bases. The CDR3 spells CASSLSPSELETQYF. CDR3 in DNA: TGTGCCAGCAGCTTGTCACCATCCGAGCTAGAGACCCAGTACTTC.

As concerns this clone: In the same sample, other DNA sequences code for this CDR3. The CDR3 protein is CASSLGDTSYEQYF. CDR3 DNA: TGCGCCAGCAGCTTGGGGGACACCTCCTACGAGCAGTACTTC. The J gene is TRBJ2-7, the V gene TRBV5-1, with D perhaps TRBD1 (6 bases). Trimming left V 0 bases short and J 0 bases short, with 7 bases between. Per germline, CDR1 SGHRS and CDR2 YFSETQ. The CDR3 extends over 14 amino acids.

Points on this clone: The junction shows a germline mismatch at one end, possibly a read error. The chain uses TRBV27 and TRBJ2-2; TRBD2 is a possible D gene (6 bases). CDR3 size: 11 residues. Looked up from germline, CDR1 is MNHEY and CDR2 is SMNVEV (reference sequence). This CDR3 is CASRSPTSPIF. In nucleotides, the CDR3 is TGTGCCAGCAGATCCCCCACTAGCCCGATTTTT.

This rearrangement joins TRBV28 to TRBJ1-1, with unresolved D. This CDR3 is 11 amino acids long. In germline, CDR1 is MDHEN, CDR2 SYDVKM. Trimming removed 5 bases from V and 9 bases from J, with 10 bases in between. In DNA form, the CDR3 reads TGTGCCAGCAGTGAGACAACTCAAGCTTTCTTT. The encoded protein is CASSETTQAFF.

As regards this clone: Other nucleotide sequences in the sample specify the same CDR3. The chain employs TRBV9 and TRBJ2-7; 8 positions match TRBD1. From germline, CDR1 is SGDLS and CDR2 YYNGEE. CDR3 length equals 14 residues. V shed 0 bases and J 3 bases; nucleotides not matched to a gene: 2. CDR3 loop: CASSVGGQGYEQYF. The DNA for the CDR3 is TGTGCCAGCAGCGTAGGAGGACAGGGCTACGAGCAGTACTTC. The full variable domain, its missing parts supplied by reference TRBV9 and TRBJ2-7, is DSGVTQTPKHLITATGQRVTLRCSPRSGDLSVYWYQQSLDQGLQFLIQYYNGEERAKGNILERFSAQQFPDLHSELNLSSLELGDSALYFCASSVGGQGYEQYFGPGTRLTVT.

The CDR3 loop reads CASSLQGASEAFF. For the CDR3, the DNA is TGCGCCAGCAGCTTACAGGGGGCGTCTGAAGCTTTCTTT. V and J are TRBV5-1 and TRBJ1-1, with TRBD1 matching over 9 bases. In germline, CDR1 is SGHRS, CDR2 YFSETQ. J was trimmed by 6 bases and V by 2 bases; bases with no gene match: 2. The length of the CDR3 is 13 residues.

The chain links TRBV10-3 to TRBJ1-1, with 7 bases fitting TRBD1. Germline CDR1 ENHRY, CDR2 SYGVKD. The CDR3 sequence is 15 residues long. V was pared by 9 bases and J by 0 bases, with 10 bases of the junction left unmatched. CDR3 nucleotides: TGTGCCATTTCTTTCGCCAGGGGGGTGAACACTGAAGCTTTCTTT. Amino acid sequence: CAISFARGVNTEAFF.

This chain joins TRBV5-8 and TRBJ2-5; D possibly corresponds to TRBD1 (5 bases). Germline V lookup: CDR1 SGHTS, CDR2 YDEGEE. V lost 0 bases and J 1 base, leaving 13 bases between the germline ends. This CDR3 comprises 16 residues. CDR3 region: CASSLGTSNLQETQYF. CDR3 in DNA: TGTGCCAGCAGCTTGGGGACAAGTAACCTCCAAGAGACCCAGTACTTC.

The chain joins TRBV18 to TRBJ2-1; TRBD2 agrees at 9 bases. Germline V CDR1 and CDR2: KGHSH, LQKENI. V lost 2 bases, J lost 4 bases, and 6 bases stayed unmatched. The CDR3 sequence is 16 residues long. DNA for the CDR3: TGTGCCAGCTCACCAGGATCTACTAGCGGGTACAATGAGCAGTTCTTC. This gives the protein CASSPGSTSGYNEQFF.

V usage is TRBV6-6 and J usage is TRBJ2-5; TRBD1 might be the D (6 bases). This CDR3 comprises 14 residues. Trimming took off 8 bases at V and 1 base at J, with 14 bases between the two ends. From germline, CDR1 is MNHNY and CDR2 SVGAGI (reference sequence). CDR3 DNA: TGTGCCAGCGCAGACGGGACACCCCAAGAGACCCAGTACTTC. It translates to CASADGTPQETQYF.

The gene calls are TRBV28 and TRBJ2-3; maybe TRBD2 (6 bases). This CDR3 is built from 15 residues. V was cut by 6 bases and J by 7 bases, with 20 bases left in between. Germline CDR1 MDHEN, CDR2 SYDVKM. CDR3 region: CASRTWRESSNTQYF. In nucleotides, the CDR3 is TGTGCCAGCAGGACATGGAGGGAGAGCTCGAATACGCAGTATTTT.

The chain carries TRBV27 and TRBJ2-7; tentatively, D is TRBD1 (6 bases). Germline V CDR1 and CDR2: MNHEY, SMNVEV (reference sequence). CDR3 length: 14 residues. The V end lost 2 bases, the J end lost 5 bases, and 13 bases lay between the germline ends. The CDR3 DNA follows: TGTGCCAGCAGTTTACTCTGGGGGCGAGACGAGCAGTACTTC. Translation: CASSLLWGRDEQYF.